The source of this T cell receptor beta chain is a study of T-cell reconstitution after alpha-beta-depleted transplantation in children. Note on this clonotype: What it binds is not known.

Unique molecular identifiers featured in how the TCRbeta library was prepared. TCRdb called the PCR reads again in MiXCR, with one record for every CDR3 protein. This sample yields approximately 130,000 distinct CDR3 sequences, of which roughly 9% are seen a single time; less than 25% belongs to the top ten. This CDR3 comprises 15 residues. Germline values: CDR1 MNHNS, CDR2 SASEGT. Trimming stripped 6 bases from V and 2 bases from J, with 17 bases between. Broader study findings: About two months after transplant, alpha-beta T cells reportedly came from several hundred expanded graft clones.

This clonotype originated in a girl less than two years old who had a stem cell transplant for combined immunodeficiency, so the T cells may come from the graft donor. The chain employs TRBV6-1 and TRBJ2-7, with a possible D match to TRBD2 (5 bases). This sample comprised PBMCs, mostly from graft donor cells, obtained 180 days after TCRalphabeta/CD19-depleted stem cell transplant. Here the CDR3 reads CASSVLGRPPYEQYF. The CDR3 DNA reads TGTGCCAGCAGCGTGCTGGGGAGACCCCCCTACGAGCAGTACTTC.